Presented here are 9 T cell receptor beta chains from one specimen sequenced in a study of shared clonotypes between healthy human individuals. Naive CD8 isolation took CD45RO-negative cells positively selected for CCR7 and excluded terminally differentiated effector memory CD45RA+ cells. Repertoires were generated with immunoSEQ multiplex PCR, while TCRdb's copy carries only in-frame clones and drops some. The sample contains hundreds of thousands of clones, about 92% of which appear only once. The sample was naive CD8+ T cells sorted from blood. These receptors originate from a man in his thirties or forties in good health.

This rearrangement joins TRBV7-9 to TRBJ2-1, with 9 bases matching TRBD2. V shed 1 base and J 2 bases; nucleotides not matched to a gene: 12. CDR1 and CDR2 from the germline V gene are SEHNR and FQNEAQ (reference sequence). CDR3 length equals 19 residues. CDR3 amino acids: CASSLEPPISGSPYNEQFF. CDR3 nucleotides: TGTGCCAGCAGCTTAGAACCCCCCATTAGCGGGAGCCCCTACAATGAGCAGTTCTTC.

The chain couples TRBV30 to TRBJ2-1; possible D gene TRBD1, 5 bases. Germline-derived CDR1 and CDR2 are GTSNPN and SVGIG (reference sequence). Deletions cut 3 bases from V and 9 bases from J, with 12 bases between. This CDR3 has 12 amino acids. The CDR3 protein is CAWRAIDSEQFF. CDR3 bases: TGTGCCTGGAGAGCGATAGACAGTGAGCAGTTCTTC.

This clone has only one observation. The J gene is TRBJ2-1, the V gene TRBV6-6; TRBD1 matches at 7 bases. Germline lookup yields CDR1 MNHNY and CDR2 SVGAGI (reference sequence). This CDR3 has 15 amino acids. V lost 5 bases, J lost 6 bases, and 10 bases stayed unmatched. CDR3 in amino acids: CASSQPRQGFNEQFF. The CDR3 DNA follows: TGTGCCAGCAGTCAACCGAGACAGGGTTTCAATGAGCAGTTCTTC.

The rearrangement joins TRBV5-5 to TRBJ2-3, with D possibly being TRBD2 (5 bases). Germline-derived CDR1 and CDR2 are SGHKS and YYEKEE (reference sequence). This CDR3 is 14 amino acids long. Trimming removed 4 bases from V and 5 bases from J, with 14 bases in between. This CDR3 is CASSPPDGVDTQYF. For the CDR3, the DNA is TGTGCCAGCAGCCCGCCCGACGGGGTAGATACGCAGTATTTT.

The chain joins TRBV4-1 to TRBJ2-2, with TRBD2 matching over 11 bases. The germline gives CDR1 MGHRA, CDR2 YSYEKL. With 4 bases clipped from V and 5 bases from J, the junction kept 9 bases outside the gene matches. This CDR3 has 17 amino acids. The DNA for the CDR3 is TGCGCCAGCAGCCGGCTGGTGACTAGCGGGAAAACCGGGGAGCTGTTTTTT. This gives the protein CASSRLVTSGKTGELFF.

The gene calls are TRBV28 and TRBJ2-3; D possibly corresponds to TRBD2 (6 bases). V shed 8 bases and J shed 3 bases, with 15 bases lying between them. Germline V gene sequence: CDR1 MDHEN, CDR2 SYDVKM. This CDR3 contains 14 residues. The CDR3 nucleotides read TGTGCCAGCTGTGTAGCGGAGTTTACAGATACGCAGTATTTT. As protein: CASCVAEFTDTQYF.

The V gene is TRBV6-5, the J gene TRBJ2-7; D gene ambiguous. The CDR3 extends over 14 amino acids. Germline V lookup: CDR1 MNHEY, CDR2 SVGAGI. Trimming took 2 bases from V and 2 from J, leaving 10 bases between them. CDR3 DNA: TGTGCCAGCAGTTACGGGGATTTAGCCTACGAGCAGTACTTC. Translated: CASSYGDLAYEQYF.

In nucleotides, the CDR3 is TGCAGCGCCAGGGACGAGGGCTATGGCTACACCTTC. It specifies CSARDEGYGYTF. This rearrangement joins TRBV29-1 to TRBJ1-2, with a tentative D call TRBD1 (5 bases). The germline V gene has CDR1 SQVTM and CDR2 ANQGSEA. The CDR3 is made up of 12 amino acids. Trimming shortened V by 7 bases and J by 4 bases, and 13 bases separated the two germline ends.

The V call is TRBV9, the J call TRBJ2-1; 8 bases align to TRBD2. The CDR3 loop spans 15 amino acids. CDR1 is SGDLS, CDR2 YYNGEE, per germline. After removal of 4 bases from V and 4 bases from J, the junction contained 7 bases not matched to a gene. The CDR3 here is CASSPGGTIYNEQFF. In nucleotides, the CDR3 is TGTGCCAGCAGCCCGGGGGGGACTATATACAATGAGCAGTTCTTC.